A single sample is the source of the 14 T cell receptor beta chains below, sequenced in a study of control samples from healthy donors and cancer patients. Method: immunoSEQ multiplex PCR; TCRdb's copy keeps in-frame clones and lacks some. The sample shows some 150,000 clones, 94% of them seen only once. The material sequenced was blood. All receptors derive from a man in his forties in good health.

The chain joins TRBV5-1 to TRBJ2-4; no definite D call. The CDR3 has 13 residues. V lost 0 bases and J lost 8, with 9 bases in between. Looked up from germline, CDR1 is SGHRS and CDR2 is YFSETQ. In nucleotides, the CDR3 is TGCGCCAGCAGCTTGGGGGCCATGGACATTCAGTACTTC. Translating it yields CASSLGAMDIQYF.

The V gene is TRBV7-3, the J gene TRBJ2-5; D tentatively reads TRBD1 or TRBD2 (5 bases each). Deletions cut 0 bases from V and 2 bases from J, with 10 bases between. The germline CDR1 and CDR2 sequences are SGHTA and FQGTGA. The CDR3 extends over 15 amino acids. In nucleotides, the CDR3 is TGTGCCAGCAGCTTAACGGGACGGAGACAAGAGACCCAGTACTTC. As protein: CASSLTGRRQETQYF. The variable domain in full, completed from reference TRBV7-3 and TRBJ2-5, reads GAGVSQTPSNKVTEKGKYVELRCDPISGHTALYWYRQSLGQGPEFLIYFQGTGAADDSGLPNDRFFAVRPEGSVSTLKIQRTERGDSAVYLCASSLTGRRQETQYFGPGTRLLVL.

This rearrangement joins TRBV5-1 to TRBJ1-2; D is undetermined. Trimming cost V 0 bases and J 0 bases, with 12 bases left between them. The CDR3 runs 16 residues. Germline CDR1 reads SGHRS; CDR2 reads YFSETQ. The CDR3 region has the DNA TGCGCCAGCAGCTTGGCATCTTTAGCACCTAACTATGGCTACACCTTC. Translated: CASSLASLAPNYGYTF. The entire variable domain, with the rest obtained from reference TRBV5-1 and TRBJ1-2, is as follows: KAGVTQTPRYLIKTRGQQVTLSCSPISGHRSVSWYQQTPGQGLQFLFEYFSETQRNKGNFPGRFSGRQFSNSRSEMNVSTLELGDSALYLCASSLASLAPNYGYTFGSGTRLTVV.

The V and J genes are TRBV7-2 and TRBJ2-3; 8 positions agree with TRBD2. The V gene's germline CDR1 is SGHTA and CDR2 FQGNSA. Trimming removed 2 bases from V and 1 base from J; junction bases left unmatched: 5. This CDR3 region has 16 residues. In DNA, the CDR3 is TGTGCCAGCAGCTTATACGGGGGGGCGGGCACAGATACGCAGTATTTT. Its protein is CASSLYGGAGTDTQYF.

CDR3 nucleotides: TGTGCCTGGACCCCGGGCCATTCCTACGAGCAGTACTTC. This gives the protein CAWTPGHSYEQYF. This chain links TRBV30 with TRBJ2-7; D not resolved. The V and J ends lost 4 bases and 1 base respectively, with 11 bases between them. Germline values: CDR1 GTSNPN, CDR2 SVGIG (reference sequence). The length of the CDR3 is 13 residues.

The chain has TRBV5-1 and TRBJ1-1; D is undetermined. The CDR3 extends over 14 amino acids. Per the germline V gene, CDR1 is SGHRS and CDR2 is YFSETQ. Trimming pared 0 bases from V and 2 bases from J, leaving 8 bases between. The CDR3 spells CASSLGHPNTEAFF. The DNA for the CDR3 is TGCGCCAGCAGCTTGGGACATCCCAACACTGAAGCTTTCTTT.

The chain combines TRBV6-5 with TRBJ1-2; TRBD1 matches 9 bases. The V gene's germline CDR1 is MNHEY and CDR2 SVGAGI. J gave up 4 bases and V 6 bases, and 9 bases lay outside the gene matches. There are 15 residues in the CDR3. CDR3 nucleotides: TGTGCCAGCAGCCCCACAGGGGGCTCGGGCTATGGCTACACCTTC. Translating it yields CASSPTGGSGYGYTF.

The V gene is TRBV6-6, the J gene TRBJ2-2; no firm D call. Germline V gene sequence: CDR1 MNHNY, CDR2 SVGAGI (reference sequence). V gave up 6 bases and J gave up 3 bases, with 8 bases separating them. The CDR3 covers 13 residues. CDR3 in amino acids: CASSPNYTGELFF. CDR3 sequence (DNA): TGTGCCAGCAGCCCTAACTACACCGGGGAGCTGTTTTTT.

In this sample, this clone turned up once. The rearrangement links TRBV7-2 to TRBJ2-7; D gene uncertain. V lost 1 base and J 5 bases, leaving 9 bases between the germline ends. This CDR3 region has 13 residues. Germline V gene data show CDR1 as SGHTA and CDR2 as FQGNSA. Here the CDR3 reads CASSLVSQNEQYF. DNA of the CDR3: TGTGCCAGCAGCTTAGTGTCCCAGAACGAGCAGTACTTC.

This clone showed up just a few times. The chain joins TRBV7-9 to TRBJ2-7; D gene uncertain. Germline V gene sequence: CDR1 SEHNR, CDR2 FQNEAQ (reference sequence). V was pared by 0 bases and J by 6 bases, with 6 bases between. The CDR3 spans 12 residues. The CDR3 reads CASSLAVFEQYF. The CDR3 nucleotides are TGTGCCAGCAGCTTAGCGGTATTCGAGCAGTACTTC.

V usage is TRBV6-1 and J usage is TRBJ1-4, with a possible D match to TRBD1 (5 bases). There are 15 residues in the CDR3. Germline V lookup: CDR1 MNHNS, CDR2 SASEGT. The ends were cut back, 1 base at V and 7 bases at J, with 13 bases in the middle. The CDR3 coding sequence is TGTGCCAGCAGTGAAGACGGAGCAGGGAGTGAAAAACTGTTTTTT. Protein sequence: CASSEDGAGSEKLFF.

The table lists this clone with a count of one. The chain carries TRBV4-3 and TRBJ1-5; perhaps TRBD1 as D (5 bases). CDR3 length: 17 residues. Per the germline V gene, CDR1 is LGHNA and CDR2 is YSLEER. The V and J ends lost 1 base and 6 bases respectively, with 19 bases between them. CDR3 protein: CASSQGAPGTTGQPQHF. CDR3 sequence (DNA): TGCGCCAGCAGCCAAGGGGCCCCCGGGACCACGGGTCAGCCCCAGCATTTT.

The chain is built from TRBV25-1 and TRBJ1-1, with D hard to call. The CDR3 extends over 13 amino acids. In germline, CDR1 is MGHDK, CDR2 SYGVNS. V was trimmed by 6 bases and J by 3 bases, leaving 11 bases between them. CDR3 protein: CASRDYRDTEAFF. The CDR3 DNA reads as TGTGCCAGCAGAGATTATCGGGACACTGAAGCTTTCTTT.

CDR3 DNA sequence: TGTGCCAGCAGCAAGACAGGGGCAAGCTCCTACGAGCAGTACTTC. This encodes CASSKTGASSYEQYF. V usage is TRBV21-1 and J usage is TRBJ2-7; the DNA was not compared with TRBD1, the D call given in the table. TRBV21-1 constitutes a pseudogene. This CDR3 has 15 residues.